The next 32 T cell receptor beta chains were all read from a single sample in a study of CD8 T cells in ankylosing spondylitis. MiXCR was run by TCRdb on the 5' RACE reads, yielding one entry per CDR3 protein. Here the sample spans nearly 250,000 distinct CDR3 sequences, 30% to 40% being singletons. The material sequenced was blood, either unsorted or a sorted T cell fraction (not recorded which). Receptors originate from a male donor with ankylosing spondylitis or in good health (not recorded which).

The CDR3 is CASSPGLAGTSTDTQYF. In DNA form, the CDR3 reads TGTGCCAGCAGCCCAGGACTAGCGGGGACTAGCACAGATACGCAGTATTTT. This chain links TRBV27 with TRBJ2-3, with TRBD2 matching 12 bases. The length of the CDR3 is 17 residues. CDR1 is MNHEY, CDR2 SMNVEV, per germline (reference sequence). Unmatched junction bases numbered 7, after V lost 6 bases and J lost 0 bases.

The chain links TRBV6-5 to TRBJ1-5; 8 bases are a match to TRBD1. CDR1 is MNHEY, CDR2 SVGAGI, per germline. This CDR3 contains 16 residues. V shed 4 bases, J shed 4 bases, and the junction held 9 bases outside the gene matches. The CDR3 DNA follows: TGTGCCAGCAGTTCGGGACAGGCGAAACGGAATCAGCCCCAGCATTTT. It encodes CASSSGQAKRNQPQHF.

V gene TRBV7-6 combines with J gene TRBJ2-7, with D uncertain. This CDR3 spans 14 amino acids. V was cut by 1 base and J by 1 base, with 8 bases left in between. The V gene's germline CDR1 is SGHVS and CDR2 FNYEAQ. Here the CDR3 reads CASSLEVLSYEQYF. The CDR3 region has the DNA TGTGCCAGCAGCTTAGAGGTCCTTTCCTACGAGCAGTACTTC.

The chain employs TRBV25-1 and TRBJ1-1; D gene unclear. The CDR3 is 14 amino acids. The V end was cut by 4 bases, the J end by 3 bases, with 12 bases between. The germline CDR1 and CDR2 sequences are MGHDK and SYGVNS. CDR3 sequence (DNA): TGTGCCAGCAGTGGGGGTCTGGCGGACACTGAAGCTTTCTTT. Residues: CASSGGLADTEAFF. The complete variable domain, with remaining parts taken from reference TRBV25-1 and TRBJ1-1, reads EADIYQTPRYLVIGTGKKITLECSQTMGHDKMYWYQQDPGMELHLIHYSYGVNSTEKGDLSSESTVSRIRTEHFPLTLESARPSHTSQYLCASSGGLADTEAFFGQGTRLTVV.

The chain has TRBV20-1 and TRBJ2-3, with D perhaps TRBD1 (6 bases). V was pared by 6 bases and J by 2 bases, with 15 bases between. The CDR3 is 14 amino acids. Germline CDR1 reads DFQATT; CDR2 reads SNEGSKA (reference sequence). The CDR3 spells CSAQDRSYTDTQYF. CDR3 nucleotides: TGCAGTGCGCAAGACAGGAGTTACACAGATACGCAGTATTTT.

The chain employs TRBV20-1 and TRBJ1-5; TRBD1 might be the D (6 bases). Germline V gives CDR1 DFQATT, CDR2 SNEGSKA (reference sequence). The CDR3 contains 17 residues. V lost 3 bases, J lost 0 bases, and 18 bases lay in between. The CDR3 spells CSASNRESPNSNQPQHF. In nucleotides, the CDR3 is TGCAGTGCTAGTAACAGGGAGAGTCCCAATAGCAATCAGCCCCAGCATTTT.

This clonotype was counted once. V gene TRBV6-2 or TRBV6-3 combines with J gene TRBJ1-6; 8 bases are shared with TRBD1. V lost 10 bases, J lost 9 bases, and 8 bases stayed unmatched. From germline, CDR1 is MNHEY and CDR2 SVGEGT. This CDR3 is built from 13 residues. DNA of the CDR3: TGTGCCACCTGGACAGGGTGGGGTTCACCCCTCCACTTT. It specifies CATWTGWGSPLHF.

This clonotype was counted many times. The chain's CDR3 is CSVPLEGEAFF. The CDR3 DNA reads TGCAGTGTCCCCCTCGAGGGTGAAGCTTTCTTT. J is TRBJ1-1 and V is TRBV20-1; no reliable D call. The germline V and J ends were trimmed by 7 bases and 7 bases, with 13 bases remaining between them. Germline V gives CDR1 DFQATT, CDR2 SNEGSKA (reference sequence). CDR3 size: 11 residues.

The chain carries TRBV12-3 or TRBV12-4 and TRBJ2-3, with 11 nucleotides matching TRBD2. CDR3 length: 20 amino acids. J gave up 2 bases and V 3 bases, and 16 bases lay outside the gene matches. The CDR3 coding sequence is TGTGCCAGCAGTTTCAGCCCCGGGCTAGCGGGGGGCTCGAACACAGATACGCAGTATTTT. It specifies CASSFSPGLAGGSNTDTQYF.

The chain recombines TRBV10-3 with TRBJ1-2; no reliable D call. From germline, CDR1 is ENHRY and CDR2 SYGVKD. The CDR3 extends over 13 amino acids. Trimming left V 3 bases short and J 2 bases short, with 7 bases between. This chain's CDR3 is CAISDRVNYGYTF. In nucleotides, the CDR3 is TGTGCCATCAGTGATAGGGTAAACTATGGCTACACCTTC.

The gene calls are TRBV20-1 and TRBJ2-1, with D uncertain. This CDR3 is built from 11 residues. V was clipped by 5 bases and J by 9 bases, with 11 bases between them. The germline V gene has CDR1 DFQATT and CDR2 SNEGSKA (reference sequence). The CDR3 loop reads CSAPRRPEQFF. In nucleotides, the CDR3 is TGCAGTGCTCCCCGGCGGCCTGAGCAGTTCTTC.

Many counts were recorded for this clonotype. This chain links TRBV12-3 or TRBV12-4 with TRBJ2-2; 9 bases line up with TRBD2. With V trimmed by 5 bases and J by 1 base, 2 bases remained unmatched. CDR3 size: 15 residues. The chain's CDR3 is CASSSGGRNTGELFF. CDR3 coding DNA: TGTGCCAGCAGTAGCGGGGGGAGGAACACCGGGGAGCTGTTTTTT.

The rearrangement joins TRBV24-1 to TRBJ2-5; TRBD1 agrees at 9 bases. V dropped 3 bases and J dropped 1; count of bases not matched to a gene: 2. The CDR3 totals 15 residues. Germline V gives CDR1 KGHDR, CDR2 SFDVKD. The CDR3: CATSDLDRGQETQYF. DNA for the CDR3: TGTGCCACCAGTGATCTGGACAGGGGCCAAGAGACCCAGTACTTC.

This clonotype was found a few times. This chain connects TRBV20-1 to TRBJ1-2; tentative D call: TRBD1 (6 bases). The ends were cut back, 5 bases at V and 4 bases at J, with 14 bases in the middle. CDR3 length equals 13 residues. CDR1 and CDR2 (germline): DFQATT, SNEGSKA (reference sequence). The CDR3 nucleotides read TGCAGTGCTGCGCAGGGGCTGGGCTATGGCTACACCTTC. It is translated as CSAAQGLGYGYTF.

This chain links TRBV29-1 with TRBJ2-5; D is undetermined. The CDR3 extends over 12 amino acids. V was clipped by 3 bases and J by 1 base, with 6 bases between them. Germline loops: CDR1 SQVTM, CDR2 ANQGSEA. CDR3 amino acids: CSVDWIQETQYF. DNA of the CDR3: TGCAGCGTTGATTGGATCCAAGAGACCCAGTACTTC.

V is TRBV12-3 or TRBV12-4 and J is TRBJ2-5; weak D call: TRBD1 (5 bases). Trimming took 1 base from V and 6 from J, leaving 12 bases between them. This CDR3 comprises 14 residues. Written as DNA, the CDR3 is TGTGCCAGCAGTTTAGAGGGGTTGGGAAAGACCCAGTACTTC. This gives the protein CASSLEGLGKTQYF.

The V and J genes are TRBV15 and TRBJ2-7, with D perhaps TRBD2 (6 bases). CDR1 and CDR2 (germline): LNHNV, YYDKDF (reference sequence). V gave up 0 bases and J gave up 6 bases, with 18 bases separating them. There are 16 residues in the CDR3. As DNA, the CDR3 is TGTGCCACCAGCAGAGATCGGGGGATTACCTCCATCGAGCAGTACTTC. Its translation is CATSRDRGITSIEQYF.

This clonotype turned up a few times. The V gene is TRBV2, the J gene TRBJ2-2; 10 bases fit TRBD1. Germline lookup yields CDR1 SNHLY and CDR2 FYNNEI. V lost 4 bases to trimming and J lost 4 bases; unmatched junction nucleotides: 3. CDR3 length: 15 residues. The CDR3 spells CASSGRTGGTGELFF. For the CDR3, the DNA is TGTGCCAGCAGTGGGAGGACAGGGGGCACCGGGGAGCTGTTTTTT.

The chain's CDR3 is CASNPRTGGRETQYF. CDR3 in DNA: TGTGCCAGCAACCCGAGGACAGGGGGAAGAGAGACCCAGTACTTC. The genes are TRBV12-3 or TRBV12-4 and TRBJ2-5; 10 bases align to TRBD1. Trimming removed 7 bases from V and 4 bases from J; junction bases left unmatched: 9. CDR3 length: 15 amino acids.

The genes are TRBV7-9 and TRBJ2-5, with a tentative D call TRBD1 (6 bases). This CDR3 is 14 amino acids long. Trimming left V 2 bases short and J 1 base short, with 8 bases between. Germline V CDR1 and CDR2: SEHNR, FQNEAQ (reference sequence). In DNA form, the CDR3 reads TGTGCCAGCAGCTTATCACAGGGCCAAGAGACCCAGTACTTC. Protein product: CASSLSQGQETQYF.

The gene calls are TRBV12-3 or TRBV12-4 and TRBJ2-5; D possibly corresponds to TRBD2 (5 bases). This CDR3 is built from 13 residues. Between the trimmed V and J ends, which lost 5 bases and 3 bases, there was a span of 10 bases. The CDR3 loop is CASSPGREETQYF. The DNA for the CDR3 is TGTGCCAGCAGTCCGGGAAGGGAAGAGACCCAGTACTTC.

This clonotype was observed a handful of times. The rearrangement uses TRBV7-9 and TRBJ2-5, with D unclear. V was pared by 5 bases and J by 5 bases, with 15 bases between. Germline V gene sequence: CDR1 SEHNR, CDR2 FQNEAQ (reference sequence). The CDR3 extends over 14 amino acids. CDR3 sequence (DNA): TGTGCCAGCAGCCCTAATACCCTGTCGGAGACCCAGTACTTC. Its translation: CASSPNTLSETQYF.

This clonotype was counted many times. The V and J genes are TRBV20-1 and TRBJ2-1; 8 bases match TRBD1. This CDR3 is built from 13 residues. The junction had 4 bases not matched to a gene; V was cut back by 2 bases and J by 7 bases. CDR1 and CDR2 (germline): DFQATT, SNEGSKA (reference sequence). The CDR3 nucleotides are TGCAGTGCTAGACCAGGGGGCAGGAATGAGCAGTTCTTC. Translated, it gives CSARPGGRNEQFF.

This chain connects TRBV15 to TRBJ1-4; D may be TRBD1 (5 bases). The CDR3 covers 14 residues. Germline V lookup: CDR1 LNHNV, CDR2 YYDKDF (reference sequence). Trimming shortened V by 3 bases and J by 4 bases, and 9 bases separated the two germline ends. The CDR3 sequence: CATSRGLINEKLFF. DNA for the CDR3: TGTGCCACCAGCAGGGGACTGATTAATGAAAAACTGTTTTTT.

This clonotype has more than one count but fewer than ten. This sequence joins TRBV12-3 or TRBV12-4 and TRBJ2-7, with 14 bases identical to TRBD2. The V and J ends lost 5 bases and 3 bases, in that order; junction bases with no gene match: 3. This CDR3 comprises 15 residues. The CDR3 loop reads CASSDGLAGGYEQYF. In DNA, the CDR3 is TGTGCCAGCAGTGATGGACTAGCGGGGGGCTACGAGCAGTACTTC.

This clonotype was detected ten times or more. The CDR3 DNA reads as TGCAGCGTTGTACTAGCGGGAGGAACAGATACGCAGTATTTT. This translates into CSVVLAGGTDTQYF. The chain joins TRBV29-1 to TRBJ2-3; 12 bases match TRBD2. CDR3 size: 14 residues. V trimming: 4 bases; J trimming: 3 bases; junction bases outside the gene matches: 2. Germline V gives CDR1 SQVTM, CDR2 ANQGSEA.

The CDR3 DNA follows: TGTGCCAGCAGGAGCTCCTATAATTCACCCCTCCACTTT. Protein product: CASRSSYNSPLHF. The J gene is TRBJ1-6, the V gene TRBV7-6; D is ambiguous. V dropped 6 bases and J dropped 0 bases, with 3 bases sitting between them. Per germline, CDR1 SGHVS and CDR2 FNYEAQ. CDR3 length: 13 residues.

This clonotype was detected once. The chain links TRBV7-3 to TRBJ1-1, with D perhaps matching TRBD1 (6 bases). Per the germline V gene, CDR1 is SGHTA and CDR2 is FQGTGA. The CDR3 extends over 13 amino acids. V was trimmed by 1 base and J by 7 bases, leaving 10 bases between them. This CDR3 is CASSLRGADEAFF. For the CDR3, the DNA is TGTGCCAGCAGCTTAAGGGGGGCTGATGAAGCTTTCTTT.

This clonotype was observed a handful of times. The chain is built from TRBV6-1 and TRBJ1-2, with 7 bases aligning to TRBD1. The V segment lost 5 bases and the J segment 6 bases; nucleotides outside the gene matches: 12. The CDR3 spans 15 residues. Germline V gives CDR1 MNHNS, CDR2 SASEGT. For the CDR3, the DNA is TGTGCCAGCAGTCTCCGACAGGGTAGAGGGGATGGCTACACCTTC. As protein: CASSLRQGRGDGYTF.

In nucleotides, the CDR3 is TGCAGTGCTAGAAGGACAGGGGGGAACACTGAAGCTTTCTTT. Protein: CSARRTGGNTEAFF. This rearrangement joins TRBV20-1 to TRBJ1-1, with 10 bases identical to TRBD1. This CDR3 has 14 residues. V shed 2 bases, J shed 1 base, and the junction held 1 base outside the gene matches. The germline gives CDR1 DFQATT, CDR2 SNEGSKA (reference sequence).

This chain links TRBV15 with TRBJ2-7; tentative D call: TRBD2 (6 bases). The CDR3 has 14 amino acids. Germline V lookup: CDR1 LNHNV, CDR2 YYDKDF (reference sequence). Trimming removed 5 bases at V and 5 bases at J, with 16 bases between. CDR3: CATSPGGLVNEQYF. The CDR3 bases are TGTGCCACCAGCCCCGGAGGGCTAGTAAACGAGCAGTACTTC.

This sequence joins TRBV6-1 and TRBJ2-1; D remains unclear. The V and J ends lost 6 bases and 4 bases respectively, with 13 bases between them. The CDR3 has 14 amino acids. CDR1 and CDR2 from the germline V gene are MNHNS and SASEGT. CDR3: CASRRDTTYNEQFF. Written as DNA, the CDR3 is TGTGCCAGCAGGCGAGACACTACTTACAATGAGCAGTTCTTC.